Presented here are 20 T cell receptor beta chains from one specimen sequenced in a study of shared clonotypes between healthy human individuals. The data were produced by immunoSEQ multiplex PCR, yet TCRdb's version contains in-frame clones alone and is incomplete. The sample includes about 1 million clones, approximately 76% of them seen just once. The sequencing input was memory CD4+ T cells sorted from blood. The subset: CD45RA-negative fraction. Receptor source: a man in his late teens or twenties in good health.

This rearrangement joins TRBV7-2 to TRBJ1-6; tentative D call: TRBD1 (6 bases). V was shortened by 4 bases and J by 15 bases, with 13 bases between the two germline ends. Looked up from germline, CDR1 is SGHTA and CDR2 is FQGNSA. The CDR3 has 12 amino acids. For the CDR3, the DNA is TGTGCCAGCAGCTACGGGGGGGCAGTCCTCCACTTT. Its translation: CASSYGGAVLHF.

The chain is built from TRBV5-1 and TRBJ1-4; TRBD1 matches 8 bases. V lost 4 bases, J lost 4 bases, and 6 bases stayed unmatched. This CDR3 is 15 amino acids long. Germline CDR1 reads SGHRS; CDR2 reads YFSETQ. CDR3 bases: TGCGCCAGCAGCGCGGGACAGGTGTTTAATGAAAAACTGTTTTTT. This translates into CASSAGQVFNEKLFF.

The V call is TRBV28, the J call TRBJ1-5; 10 bases are shared with TRBD1. The CDR3 length is 15 residues. CDR1 and CDR2 (germline): MDHEN, SYDVKM. The V segment lost 4 bases and the J segment 7 bases; nucleotides outside the gene matches: 7. The CDR3 DNA is TGTGCCAGCAGTTCCGGGACAGGGGTTCGACAGCCCCAGCATTTT. Protein sequence: CASSSGTGVRQPQHF.

V is TRBV10-3 and J is TRBJ1-4; D unclear. Germline-derived CDR1 and CDR2 are ENHRY and SYGVKD. V was shortened by 7 bases and J by 5 bases, with 11 bases between the two germline ends. The CDR3 is 13 residues long. The CDR3 is CAITPKPNEKLFF. The CDR3 DNA sequence: TGTGCCATCACTCCTAAACCCAATGAAAAACTGTTTTTT.

With respect to this clone: A junction boundary mismatches the germline segment, possibly from a read error. The chain links TRBV7-2 to TRBJ2-3; D ambiguous. The CDR3 has 14 residues. The V gene's germline CDR1 is SGHTA and CDR2 FQGNSA. CDR3 amino acids: CASGLRASTDTQYF. The CDR3 nucleotides are TGTGCCAGCGGCTTACGCGCTAGCACAGATACGCAGTATTTT.

V usage is TRBV4-1 and J usage is TRBJ2-5; tentative D call: TRBD1 (5 bases). Germline CDR1 and CDR2: MGHRA and YSYEKL. The CDR3 contains 15 residues. V was clipped by 1 base and J by 3 bases, with 12 bases between them. The CDR3 loop reads CASSQVAAREETQYF. The CDR3 nucleotides read TGCGCCAGCAGCCAAGTGGCAGCCAGGGAAGAGACCCAGTACTTC.

V gene TRBV28 combines with J gene TRBJ1-6; no definite D call. From germline, CDR1 is MDHEN and CDR2 SYDVKM. Deletions cut 4 bases from V and 7 bases from J, with 5 bases between. The CDR3 extends over 12 amino acids. The CDR3 here is CASSWSNSPLHF. CDR3 coding DNA: TGTGCCAGCAGTTGGTCCAATTCACCCCTCCACTTT.

This clone was detected ten times or more. Here the CDR3 reads CASSDRTSGKANEQFF. CDR3 in DNA: TGTGCCAGCAGCGACCGAACTAGCGGGAAGGCTAATGAGCAGTTCTTC. The chain is built from TRBV11-2 and TRBJ2-1; the match to TRBD2 covers 10 bases. Per germline, CDR1 SGHAT and CDR2 FQNNGV. After removal of 5 bases from V and 7 bases from J, the junction contained 11 bases not matched to a gene. The CDR3 is made up of 16 amino acids. Looking up the rest from reference TRBV11-2 and TRBJ2-1 gives the full variable domain: EAGVAQSPRYKIIEKRQSVAFWCNPISGHATLYWYQQILGQGPKLLIQFQNNGVVDDSQLPKDRFSAERLKGVDSTLKIQPAKLEDSAVYLCASSDRTSGKANEQFFGPGTRLTVL.

In nucleotides, the CDR3 is TGTGCCAGTAGACCCGAGTGGGGTGAGCAGTTCTTC. Protein sequence: CASRPEWGEQFF. The rearrangement uses TRBV19 and TRBJ2-1; D is uncertain. The germline V and J ends were trimmed by 6 bases and 9 bases, with 12 bases remaining between them. The CDR3 is 12 residues long. CDR1 is LNHDA, CDR2 SQIVND, per germline (reference sequence).

A word on this clone: Other DNA sequences in this specimen translate into the identical CDR3. This chain connects TRBV5-1 to TRBJ1-6; TRBD1 matches 9 bases. Germline V gene data show CDR1 as SGHRS and CDR2 as YFSETQ. Trimming cost V 4 bases and J 7 bases; bases outside gene matches: 6. The CDR3 length is 15 residues. The CDR3 reads CASSLGQGGNSPLHF. The CDR3 nucleotides are TGCGCCAGCAGCCTGGGACAGGGCGGCAATTCACCCCTCCACTTT.

The genes are TRBV7-3 and TRBJ2-7; D unclear. The germline V gene has CDR1 SGHTA and CDR2 FQGTGA. Trimming pared 2 bases from V and 1 base from J, leaving 12 bases between. The CDR3 is 15 residues long. CDR3 bases: TGTGCCAGCAGCTTAGAGCAGAAGCCTTCCTACGAGCAGTACTTC. This gives the protein CASSLEQKPSYEQYF.

V is TRBV18 and J is TRBJ2-3; no clear D. Germline-derived CDR1 and CDR2 are KGHSH and LQKENI. V dropped 6 bases and J dropped 0 bases, with 10 bases sitting between them. The CDR3 length is 14 residues. CDR3 sequence (DNA): TGTGCCAGCTCTCAACAGACTAGCACAGATACGCAGTATTTT. This sequence encodes CASSQQTSTDTQYF.

The CDR3 DNA reads as TGTGCCAGCACTCATGGACAGGGTACAGATACGCAGTATTTT. Its translation: CASTHGQGTDTQYF. The V and J genes are TRBV21-1 and TRBJ2-3; the table's D call, TRBD1, has no DNA check behind it. TRBV21-1 is termed a pseudogene. This CDR3 has 14 residues.

V and J are TRBV2 and TRBJ2-5, with D hard to call. The V gene's germline CDR1 is SNHLY and CDR2 FYNNEI. Trimming took off 0 bases at V and 5 bases at J, with 7 bases between the two ends. The CDR3 runs to 13 residues. CDR3 in amino acids: CASSEARFETQYF. DNA of the CDR3: TGTGCCAGCAGTGAAGCGCGGTTTGAGACCCAGTACTTC.

The V and J genes are TRBV11-2 and TRBJ2-3; D gene unclear. The CDR3 totals 15 residues. The germline V and J ends were trimmed by 7 bases and 0 bases, with 14 bases remaining between them. CDR1 and CDR2 (germline): SGHAT, FQNNGV. Here the CDR3 reads CASIVDGHSTDTQYF. The CDR3 DNA is TGTGCCAGCATCGTAGATGGGCATAGCACAGATACGCAGTATTTT. The variable domain in full, with the rest retrieved from reference TRBV11-2 and TRBJ2-3, is EAGVAQSPRYKIIEKRQSVAFWCNPISGHATLYWYQQILGQGPKLLIQFQNNGVVDDSQLPKDRFSAERLKGVDSTLKIQPAKLEDSAVYLCASIVDGHSTDTQYFGPGTRLTVL.

The V gene is TRBV4-3, the J gene TRBJ2-7; possibly TRBD1 for D (5 bases). Trimming shortened V by 0 bases and J by 2 bases, and 17 bases separated the two germline ends. Looked up from germline, CDR1 is LGHNA and CDR2 is YSLEER. This CDR3 comprises 17 residues. The CDR3 protein is CASSQDLRTPFAYEQYF. The CDR3 DNA follows: TGCGCCAGCAGCCAAGATCTCAGGACACCCTTCGCCTACGAGCAGTACTTC.

The chain links TRBV4-1 to TRBJ2-2; D might be TRBD1 (6 bases). The V gene's germline CDR1 is MGHRA and CDR2 YSYEKL. The CDR3 totals 18 residues. Trimming removed 4 bases at V and 3 bases at J, with 21 bases between. CDR3 amino acids: CASSLPSSGAKDTGELFF. CDR3 coding DNA: TGCGCCAGCAGCCTTCCATCTTCAGGGGCAAAGGACACCGGGGAGCTGTTTTTT.

The chain is built from TRBV7-2 and TRBJ2-5, with D tentatively TRBD1 (6 bases). Looked up from germline, CDR1 is SGHTA and CDR2 is FQGNSA. Deletions cut 4 bases from V and 5 bases from J, with 17 bases between. There are 15 residues in the CDR3. CDR3 nucleotides: TGTGCCAGCAGCTCTCCTCTAGGGGGTGTGGAGACCCAGTACTTC. Translating it yields CASSSPLGGVETQYF.

Comments on this clone: Other DNA sequences in this specimen translate into the identical CDR3. This chain links TRBV2 with TRBJ2-7; D not resolved. CDR1 and CDR2 from the germline V gene are SNHLY and FYNNEI. The V gene lost 6 bases and the J gene lost 2 bases, with 8 bases spanning the gap. The CDR3 loop spans 12 amino acids. In DNA, the CDR3 is TGTGCCAGCAGGGAGCGTACCTACGAGCAGTACTTC. Translation gives CASRERTYEQYF.

The rearrangement links TRBV5-1 to TRBJ2-5, with 11 bases that match TRBD2. V was clipped by 0 bases and J by 7 bases; unmatched bases: 8. Germline CDR1 and CDR2: SGHRS and YFSETQ. There are 16 residues in the CDR3. In DNA form, the CDR3 reads TGCGCCAGCAGCTTGGATGGGACTAGCGGAGGCCGGACCCAGTACTTC. It specifies CASSLDGTSGGRTQYF.